The 8 T cell receptor beta chains reported below all come from one sample, sequenced in a study of cytomegalovirus exposure and HLA in healthy donors. 60 Vbeta and 13 Jbeta primers were used in PCR. TCRdb keeps only in-frame clones here, not all; method: immunoSEQ multiplex PCR. The sample yields around 190,000 clones, about three quarters seen once. The source material was PBMCs. The receptor source for this set is a woman aged 35 to 49 in good health and CMV-seronegative.

The chain carries TRBV7-2 and TRBJ1-1; D is undetermined. Germline assignment: CDR1 SGHTA and CDR2 FQGNSA. Trimming removed 6 bases from V and 0 bases from J, with 8 bases in between. The CDR3 totals 13 residues. CDR3 protein: CASSSQLNTEAFF. The CDR3 DNA is TGTGCCAGCAGTTCACAGCTGAACACTGAAGCTTTCTTT.

The rearrangement links TRBV30 to TRBJ1-4, with TRBD1 identical over 9 bases. Germline CDR1 reads GTSNPN; CDR2 reads SVGIG (reference sequence). This CDR3 has 15 residues. Germline trimming cut 0 bases from V and 7 bases from J; bases unmatched to any gene: 6. CDR3 residues: CAWSVPTGGSEKLFF. The CDR3 DNA reads as TGTGCCTGGAGTGTCCCGACAGGGGGGAGTGAAAAACTGTTTTTT.

The genes are TRBV9 and TRBJ1-3; possible D gene TRBD1, 5 bases. This CDR3 contains 15 residues. Trimming removed 0 bases from V and 0 bases from J, with 7 bases in between. The V gene's germline CDR1 is SGDLS and CDR2 YYNGEE. The CDR3 DNA is TGTGCCAGCAGCGTAGGGGGGGACTCTGGAAACACCATATATTTT. Residues: CASSVGGDSGNTIYF.

V usage is TRBV5-1 and J usage is TRBJ1-1; D unresolved. V was pared by 1 base and J by 6 bases, with 13 bases between. This CDR3 has 14 amino acids. CDR1 SGHRS and CDR2 YFSETQ come from the germline V gene. The chain's CDR3 is CASSLSQFSSEAFF. DNA for the CDR3: TGCGCCAGCAGCTTGTCACAGTTCAGCTCTGAAGCTTTCTTT.

V and J are TRBV7-9 and TRBJ1-4, with no clear D. This CDR3 contains 12 residues. Trimming removed 5 bases at V and 8 bases at J, with 9 bases between. Germline CDR1 is SEHNR and CDR2 is FQNEAQ (reference sequence). DNA for the CDR3: TGTGCCAGCAGCAACGAGAGGGAAAAACTGTTTTTT. Protein product: CASSNEREKLFF.

This clone was counted between two and nine times. The chain carries TRBV4-1 and TRBJ2-3; 9 bases match TRBD2. V dropped 2 bases and J dropped 1; count of bases not matched to a gene: 7. Germline V lookup: CDR1 MGHRA, CDR2 YSYEKL. The CDR3 loop spans 17 amino acids. DNA of the CDR3: TGCGCCAGCAGCCAAACTCGGCTAGCGGGACGCACAGATACGCAGTATTTT. It specifies CASSQTRLAGRTDTQYF.

This chain connects TRBV30 to TRBJ2-7; 8 nucleotides align to TRBD2. Trimming took 1 base from V and 3 from J; bases not matched to a gene: 2. The CDR3 consists of 13 residues. Germline V gene data show CDR1 as GTSNPN and CDR2 as SVGIG (reference sequence). The CDR3 DNA is TGTGCCTGGAGTGGGCTAGCGGGCTACGAGCAGTACTTC. Protein product: CAWSGLAGYEQYF.

The V call is TRBV30, the J call TRBJ2-3, with 9 nucleotides matching TRBD2. Germline lookup yields CDR1 GTSNPN and CDR2 SVGIG (reference sequence). The CDR3 loop spans 14 amino acids. V shed 4 bases and J 4 bases; nucleotides not matched to a gene: 6. CDR3 region: CAWIGSGRPDTQYF. CDR3 nucleotides: TGTGCCTGGATAGGAAGCGGGAGGCCAGATACGCAGTATTTT. Full variable domain (missing parts from reference TRBV30 and TRBJ2-3): SQTIHQWPATLVQPVGSPLSLECTVEGTSNPNLYWYRQAAGRGLQLLFYSVGIGQISSEVPQNLSASRPQDRQFILSSKKLLLSDSGFYLCAWIGSGRPDTQYFGPGTRLTVL.